This T cell receptor beta chain emerged from a study of cytomegalovirus exposure and HLA in healthy donors. General observations from the study: V- and J-gene trimming of TCR beta was linked (in a later analysis) to a missense DCLRE1C variant.

This clone was counted between two and nine times. No antigen is known for it. V was cut by 3 bases and J by 8 bases, with 16 bases left in between. This CDR3 has 15 amino acids. The germline CDR1 and CDR2 sequences are SNHLY and FYNNEI. Primers included in the PCR were 60 Vbeta and 13 Jbeta primers. Sequencing used immunoSEQ multiplex PCR; TCRdb keeps in-frame clones, though not all of them. Of roughly 180,000 clones listed, roughly 85% are singletons. Sequenced input: PBMCs. V and J are TRBV2 and TRBJ2-2; the D gene is possibly TRBD1 (7 bases). The source is a male donor in good health and CMV-seronegative. The CDR3, as DNA: TGTGCCAGCAGTGAGGCCAGGGGGGAATTTGGGGAGCTGTTTTTT. This encodes CASSEARGEFGELFF.